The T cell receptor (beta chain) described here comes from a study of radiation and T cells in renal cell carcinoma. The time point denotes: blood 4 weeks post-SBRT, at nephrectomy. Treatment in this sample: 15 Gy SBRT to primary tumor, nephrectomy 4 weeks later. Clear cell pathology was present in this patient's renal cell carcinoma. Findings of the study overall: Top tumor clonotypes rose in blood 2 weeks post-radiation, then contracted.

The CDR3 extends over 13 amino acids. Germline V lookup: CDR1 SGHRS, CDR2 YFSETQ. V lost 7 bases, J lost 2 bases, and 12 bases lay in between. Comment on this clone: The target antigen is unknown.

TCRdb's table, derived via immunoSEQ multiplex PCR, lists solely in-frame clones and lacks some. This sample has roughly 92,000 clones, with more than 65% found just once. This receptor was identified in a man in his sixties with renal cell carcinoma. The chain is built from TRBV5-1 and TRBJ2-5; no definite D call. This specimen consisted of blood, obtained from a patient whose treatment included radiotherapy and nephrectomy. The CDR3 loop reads CASYFRGQETQYF. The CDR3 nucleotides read TGCGCCAGCTACTTCCGCGGACAAGAGACCCAGTACTTC.